This passage covers 3 T cell receptor beta chains from one sample sequenced in a study of PD-1 blockade in classical Hodgkin lymphoma. Using immunoSEQ multiplex PCR, the repertoire was profiled, and TCRdb retains in-frame clones only, with some absent. The data contain 20,000 or so clones, roughly four fifths of them seen just once; the ten biggest clones take up roughly a quarter. Every patient was affected by relapse after autologous stem cell transplantation, while exposure to brentuximab vedotin was not uniform. Sequenced here: peripheral blood mononuclear cells (PBMCs), sampled before the second cycle of nivolumab. The receptors shown here come from a human donor with classical Hodgkin lymphoma.

The chain has TRBV19 and TRBJ2-7; no firm D call. The CDR3 is made up of 16 amino acids. The V end lost 6 bases, the J end lost 3 bases, and 21 bases lay between the germline ends. Germline CDR1 LNHDA, CDR2 SQIVND (reference sequence). CDR3 nucleotide sequence: TGTGCCAGTAGCCGAAAACCGGATGCTAGTCGCTACGAGCAGTACTTC. This sequence encodes CASSRKPDASRYEQYF.

V gene TRBV18 combines with J gene TRBJ2-7; D is possibly TRBD1 (6 bases). This CDR3 contains 15 residues. V lost 2 bases and J 0 bases, leaving 11 bases between the germline ends. Germline V lookup: CDR1 KGHSH, CDR2 LQKENI. CDR3: CASSPGGSSSYEQYF. For the CDR3, the DNA is TGTGCCAGCTCACCAGGGGGCTCCAGCTCCTACGAGCAGTACTTC.

The chain uses TRBV7-9 and TRBJ1-4; D uncertain. This CDR3 comprises 15 residues. The germline V and J ends were trimmed by 3 bases and 0 bases, with 8 bases remaining between them. Germline lookup yields CDR1 SEHNR and CDR2 FQNEAQ (reference sequence). DNA for the CDR3: TGTGCCAGCAGCTTCCGCCAGACAACTAATGAAAAACTGTTTTTT. Translation gives CASSFRQTTNEKLFF.